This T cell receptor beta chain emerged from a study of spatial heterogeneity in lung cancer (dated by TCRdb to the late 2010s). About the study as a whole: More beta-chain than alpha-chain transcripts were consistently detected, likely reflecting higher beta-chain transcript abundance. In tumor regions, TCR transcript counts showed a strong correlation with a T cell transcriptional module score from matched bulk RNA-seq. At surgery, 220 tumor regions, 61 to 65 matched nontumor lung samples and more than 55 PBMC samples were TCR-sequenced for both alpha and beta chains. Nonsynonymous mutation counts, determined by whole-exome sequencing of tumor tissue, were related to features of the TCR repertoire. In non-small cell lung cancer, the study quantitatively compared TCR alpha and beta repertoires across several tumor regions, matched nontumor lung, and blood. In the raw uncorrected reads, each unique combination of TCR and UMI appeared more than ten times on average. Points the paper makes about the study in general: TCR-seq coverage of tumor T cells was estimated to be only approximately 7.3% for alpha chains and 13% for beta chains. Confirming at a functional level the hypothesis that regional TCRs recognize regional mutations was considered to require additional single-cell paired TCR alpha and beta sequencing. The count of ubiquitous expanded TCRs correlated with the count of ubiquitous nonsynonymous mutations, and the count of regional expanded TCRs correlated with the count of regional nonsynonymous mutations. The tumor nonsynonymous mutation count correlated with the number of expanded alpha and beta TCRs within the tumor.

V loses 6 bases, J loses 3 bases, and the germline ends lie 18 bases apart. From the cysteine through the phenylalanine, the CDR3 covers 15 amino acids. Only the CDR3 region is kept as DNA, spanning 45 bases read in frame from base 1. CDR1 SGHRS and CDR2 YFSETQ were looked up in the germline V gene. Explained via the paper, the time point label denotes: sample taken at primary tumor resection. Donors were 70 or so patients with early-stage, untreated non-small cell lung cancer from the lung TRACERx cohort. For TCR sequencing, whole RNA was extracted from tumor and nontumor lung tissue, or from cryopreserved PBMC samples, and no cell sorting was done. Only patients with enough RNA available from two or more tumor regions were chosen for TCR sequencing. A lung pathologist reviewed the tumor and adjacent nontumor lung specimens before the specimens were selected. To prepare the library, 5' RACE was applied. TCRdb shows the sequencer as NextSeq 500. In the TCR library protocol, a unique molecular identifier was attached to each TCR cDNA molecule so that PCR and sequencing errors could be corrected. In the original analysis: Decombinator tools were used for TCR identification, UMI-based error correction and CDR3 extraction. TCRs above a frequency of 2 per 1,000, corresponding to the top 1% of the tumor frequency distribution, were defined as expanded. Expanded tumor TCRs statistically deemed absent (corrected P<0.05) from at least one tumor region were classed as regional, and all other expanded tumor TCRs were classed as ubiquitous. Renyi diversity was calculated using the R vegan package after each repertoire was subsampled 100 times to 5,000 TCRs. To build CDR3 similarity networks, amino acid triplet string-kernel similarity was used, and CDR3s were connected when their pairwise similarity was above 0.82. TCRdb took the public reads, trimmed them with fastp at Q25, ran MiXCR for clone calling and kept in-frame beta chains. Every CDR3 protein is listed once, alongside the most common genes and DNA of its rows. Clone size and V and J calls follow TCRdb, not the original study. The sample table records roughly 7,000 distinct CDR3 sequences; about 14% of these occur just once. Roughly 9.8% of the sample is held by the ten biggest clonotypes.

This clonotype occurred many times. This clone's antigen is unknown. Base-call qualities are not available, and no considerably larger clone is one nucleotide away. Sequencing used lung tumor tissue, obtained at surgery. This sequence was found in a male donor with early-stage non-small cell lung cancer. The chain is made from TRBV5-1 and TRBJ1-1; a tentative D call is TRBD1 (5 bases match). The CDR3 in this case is CASIPGGSGHTEAFF. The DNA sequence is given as TGCGCCAGCATCCCGGGGGGGAGCGGCCACACTGAAGCTTTCTTT.